Listed below are T cell receptor beta chains from one sample, sequenced in a study of T cell responses to AZD1222 COVID-19 vaccine. The protocol was immunoSEQ multiplex PCR, while the TCRdb copy is restricted to in-frame clones and leaves out a portion. This table has some 250,000 clones, almost 95% appearing once. Here the sequenced sample was peripheral blood, taken 28 days after the second AZD1222 dose. The receptors stem from an adult who received the AZD1222 COVID-19 vaccine. The CDR3 runs from the conserved cysteine through the conserved F or W. The D gene is left open where the match is weak. A clone size is listed for some rows: how often the clone was seen (once, few, many), or a class if it is expanded.

CDR3: CASSSGGLGRGTQHF; DNA: TGTGCCAGCAGCTCAGGAGGTTTGGGCAGGGGGACCCAGCATTTT; J: TRBJ1-5; length: 15; size: .; V: TRBV6-5; D: TRBD1
CDR3: CASKNRGLGETQYF; DNA: TGTGCCAGCAAGAACAGGGGGCTGGGAGAGACCCAGTACTTC; J: TRBJ2-5; length: 14; size: .; V: TRBV6-5; D: TRBD1
CDR3: CASSLEVNGYTF; DNA: TGTGCCAGCAGTTTAGAGGTTAATGGCTACACCTTC; J: TRBJ1-2; length: 12; size: .; V: TRBV6-5; D: .
CDR3: CASSDGTRRGEKLFF; DNA: TGTGCCAGCAGTGATGGGACGAGGCGAGGCGAAAAACTGTTTTTT; J: TRBJ1-4; length: 15; size: .; V: TRBV6-1; D: .
CDR3: CASQHPNTGELFF; DNA: TGTGCCAGCCAACACCCGAACACCGGGGAGCTGTTTTTT; J: TRBJ2-2; length: 13; size: .; V: TRBV7-9; D: .
CDR3: CATSSSRRGEAFF; DNA: TGTGCCACCAGCAGTTCCCGACGGGGTGAAGCTTTCTTT; J: TRBJ1-1; length: 13; size: once; V: TRBV15; D: .
CDR3: CASRDTMMSPLHF; DNA: TGTGCCAGCCGGGACACCATGATGTCACCCCTCCACTTT; J: TRBJ1-6; length: 13; size: .; V: TRBV19; D: .
CDR3: CASSLGDRGVSPLHF; DNA: TGTGCCAGCAGTTTAGGGGACAGGGGAGTTTCACCCCTCCACTTT; J: TRBJ1-6; length: 15; size: .; V: TRBV27; D: TRBD1
CDR3: CASREDSYNEQFF; DNA: TGTGCCAGCAGGGAAGACAGTTACAATGAGCAGTTCTTC; J: TRBJ2-1; length: 13; size: .; V: TRBV7-9; D: .
CDR3: CASSPTGWGNTGELFF; DNA: TGTGCCAGCAGCCCGACTGGTTGGGGAAACACCGGGGAGCTGTTTTTT; J: TRBJ2-2; length: 16; size: .; V: TRBV7-2; D: .
CDR3: CASSASGTGHNEQFF; DNA: TGTGCCAGCAGTGCCTCCGGGACAGGGCACAATGAGCAGTTCTTC; J: TRBJ2-1; length: 15; size: .; V: TRBV6-4; D: TRBD1
CDR3: CASSVAGGRTARGTDTQYF; DNA: TGTGCCAGCAGCGTAGCAGGCGGGAGGACAGCTCGGGGCACAGATACGCAGTATTTT; J: TRBJ2-3; length: 19; size: once; V: TRBV9; D: TRBD2
CDR3: CASSPGPKETQYF; DNA: TGTGCCAGCAGCCCGGGACCTAAAGAGACCCAGTACTTC; J: TRBJ2-5; length: 13; size: few; V: TRBV12-3/TRBV12-4; D: .
CDR3: CATSDSGGYEQYF; DNA: TGTGCCACCAGTGATTCCGGGGGCTACGAGCAGTACTTC; J: TRBJ2-7; length: 13; size: .; V: TRBV24-1; D: .
CDR3: CAWNAFPQGGYGYTF; DNA: TGTGCCTGGAACGCTTTTCCTCAGGGGGGATATGGCTACACCTTC; J: TRBJ1-2; length: 15; size: once; V: TRBV30; D: TRBD1
CDR3: CASSAMTGPLYGYTF; DNA: TGCGCCAGCAGCGCTATGACAGGGCCACTCTATGGCTACACCTTC; J: TRBJ1-2; length: 15; size: .; V: TRBV4-1; D: TRBD1
CDR3: CASSISSANTGELFF; DNA: TGTGCCAGTAGTATATCGAGCGCGAACACCGGGGAGCTGTTTTTT; J: TRBJ2-2; length: 15; size: .; V: TRBV19; D: .
CDR3: CASSLRSQAIQGAGQPQHF; DNA: TGTGCCAGCAGTTTAAGGTCCCAGGCGATCCAGGGGGCTGGTCAGCCCCAGCATTTT; J: TRBJ1-5; length: 19; size: .; V: TRBV27; D: TRBD1
CDR3: CASSEWTGDNEQFF; DNA: TGTGCCAGCAGTGAGTGGACAGGGGATAATGAGCAGTTCTTC; J: TRBJ2-1; length: 14; size: .; V: TRBV2; D: TRBD1
CDR3: CASSFPRTGWGTYEQYF; DNA: TGTGCCAGCAGTTTCCCCCGGACAGGGTGGGGCACCTACGAGCAGTACTTC; J: TRBJ2-7; length: 17; size: .; V: TRBV28; D: TRBD1
CDR3: CASSLSGGDYNEQFF; DNA: TGTGCCAGCAGCCTTAGCGGGGGGGATTACAATGAGCAGTTCTTC; J: TRBJ2-1; length: 15; size: once; V: TRBV4-2; D: TRBD2
CDR3: CASSPVPGTSGANEQFF; DNA: TGTGCCAGCAGTCCAGTACCCGGGACTAGCGGGGCGAATGAGCAGTTCTTC; J: TRBJ2-1; length: 17; size: .; V: TRBV28; D: TRBD2
CDR3: CASSPQRGATDTQYF; DNA: TGTGCCAGCAGTCCTCAGCGGGGGGCCACAGATACGCAGTATTTT; J: TRBJ2-3; length: 15; size: .; V: TRBV27; D: TRBD2
CDR3: CASSTGPGTGELFF; DNA: TGTGCCAGCAGTACCGGCCCTGGAACCGGGGAGCTGTTTTTT; J: TRBJ2-2; length: 14; size: .; V: TRBV2; D: .
CDR3: CASSFEGFSNQPQHF; DNA: TGTGCCAGCAGTTTCGAAGGGTTTAGCAATCAGCCCCAGCATTTT; J: TRBJ1-5; length: 15; size: .; V: TRBV28; D: .
CDR3: CASSYSATTVYEQYF; DNA: TGTGCCAGCAGTTACTCGGCGACGACAGTCTACGAGCAGTACTTC; J: TRBJ2-7; length: 15; size: .; V: TRBV6-5; D: .